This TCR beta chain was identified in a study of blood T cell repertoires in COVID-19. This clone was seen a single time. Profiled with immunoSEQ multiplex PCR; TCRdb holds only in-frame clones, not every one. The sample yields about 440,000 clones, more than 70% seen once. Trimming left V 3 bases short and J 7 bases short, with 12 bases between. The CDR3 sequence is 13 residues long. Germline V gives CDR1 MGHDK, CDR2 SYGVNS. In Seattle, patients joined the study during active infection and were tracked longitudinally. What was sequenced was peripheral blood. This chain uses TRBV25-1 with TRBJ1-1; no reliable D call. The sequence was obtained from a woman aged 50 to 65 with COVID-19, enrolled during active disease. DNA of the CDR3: TGTGCCAGCAGTGACTGGCAATACAGTGAAGCTTTCTTT. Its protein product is CASSDWQYSEAFF.